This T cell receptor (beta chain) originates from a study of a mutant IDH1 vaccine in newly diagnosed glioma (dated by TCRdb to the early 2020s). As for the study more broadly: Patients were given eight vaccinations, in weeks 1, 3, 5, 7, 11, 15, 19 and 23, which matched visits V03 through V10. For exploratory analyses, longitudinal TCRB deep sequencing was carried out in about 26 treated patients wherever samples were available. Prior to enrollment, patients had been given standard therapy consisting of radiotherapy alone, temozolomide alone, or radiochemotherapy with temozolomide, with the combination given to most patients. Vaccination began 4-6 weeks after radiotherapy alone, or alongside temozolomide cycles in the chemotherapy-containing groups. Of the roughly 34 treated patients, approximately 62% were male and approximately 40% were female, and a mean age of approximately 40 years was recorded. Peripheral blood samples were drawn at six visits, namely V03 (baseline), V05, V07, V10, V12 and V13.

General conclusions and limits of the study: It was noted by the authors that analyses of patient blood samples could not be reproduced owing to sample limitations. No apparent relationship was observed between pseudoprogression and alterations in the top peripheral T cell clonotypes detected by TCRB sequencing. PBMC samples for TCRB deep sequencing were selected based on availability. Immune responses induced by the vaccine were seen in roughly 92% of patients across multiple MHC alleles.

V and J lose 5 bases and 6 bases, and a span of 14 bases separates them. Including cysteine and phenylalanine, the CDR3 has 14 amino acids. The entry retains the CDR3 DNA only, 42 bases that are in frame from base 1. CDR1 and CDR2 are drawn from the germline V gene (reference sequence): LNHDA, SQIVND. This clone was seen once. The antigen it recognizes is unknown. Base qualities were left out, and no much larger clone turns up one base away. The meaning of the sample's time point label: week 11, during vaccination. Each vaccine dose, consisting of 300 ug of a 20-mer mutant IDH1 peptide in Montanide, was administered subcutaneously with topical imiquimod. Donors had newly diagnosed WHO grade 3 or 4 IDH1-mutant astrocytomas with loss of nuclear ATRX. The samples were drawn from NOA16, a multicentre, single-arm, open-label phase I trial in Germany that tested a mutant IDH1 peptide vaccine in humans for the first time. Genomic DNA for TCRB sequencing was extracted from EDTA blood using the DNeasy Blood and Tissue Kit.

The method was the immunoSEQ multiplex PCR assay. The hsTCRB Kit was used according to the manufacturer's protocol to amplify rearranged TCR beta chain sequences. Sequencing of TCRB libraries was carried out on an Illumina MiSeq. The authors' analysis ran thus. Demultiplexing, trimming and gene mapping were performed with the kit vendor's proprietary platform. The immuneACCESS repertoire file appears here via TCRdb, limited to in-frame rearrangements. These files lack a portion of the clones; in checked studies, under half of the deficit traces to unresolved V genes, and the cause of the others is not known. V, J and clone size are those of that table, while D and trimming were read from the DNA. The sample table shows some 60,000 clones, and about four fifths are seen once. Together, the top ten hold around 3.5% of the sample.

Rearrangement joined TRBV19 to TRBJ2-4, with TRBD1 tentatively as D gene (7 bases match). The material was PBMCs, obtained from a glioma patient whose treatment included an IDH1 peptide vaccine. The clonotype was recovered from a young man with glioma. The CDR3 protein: CASSQRQGGNIQYF. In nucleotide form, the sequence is TGTGCCAGTAGTCAGCGGCAGGGGGGAAACATTCAGTACTTC.